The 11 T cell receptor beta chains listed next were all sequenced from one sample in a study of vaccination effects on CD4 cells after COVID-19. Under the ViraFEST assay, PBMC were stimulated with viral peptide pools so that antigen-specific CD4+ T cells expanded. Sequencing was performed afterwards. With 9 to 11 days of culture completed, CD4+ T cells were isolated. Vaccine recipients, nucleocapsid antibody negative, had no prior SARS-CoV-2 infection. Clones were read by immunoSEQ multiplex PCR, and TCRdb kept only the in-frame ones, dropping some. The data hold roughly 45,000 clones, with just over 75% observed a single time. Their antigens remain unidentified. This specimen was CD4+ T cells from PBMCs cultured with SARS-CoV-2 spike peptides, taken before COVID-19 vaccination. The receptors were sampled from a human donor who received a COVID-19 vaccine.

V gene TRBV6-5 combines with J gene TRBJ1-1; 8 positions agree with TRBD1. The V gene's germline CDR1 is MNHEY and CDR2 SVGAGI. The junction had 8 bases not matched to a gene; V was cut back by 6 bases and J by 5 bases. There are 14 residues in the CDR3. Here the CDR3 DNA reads TGTGCCAGCAGCCTACAGGGGGTAGGGACTGAAGCTTTCTTT. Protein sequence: CASSLQGVGTEAFF.

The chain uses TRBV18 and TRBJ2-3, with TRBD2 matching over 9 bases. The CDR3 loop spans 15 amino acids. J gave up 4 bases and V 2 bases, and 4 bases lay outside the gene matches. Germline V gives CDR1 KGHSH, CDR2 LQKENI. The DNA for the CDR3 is TGTGCCAGCTCACCAGGCGGGGGGGCATCAGATACGCAGTATTTT. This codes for CASSPGGGASDTQYF.

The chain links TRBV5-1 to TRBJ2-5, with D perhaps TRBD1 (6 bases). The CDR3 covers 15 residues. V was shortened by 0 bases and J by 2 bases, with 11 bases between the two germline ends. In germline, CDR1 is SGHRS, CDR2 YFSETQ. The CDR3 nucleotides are TGCGCCAGCAGCTTGGTGACGGACAGACAAGAGACCCAGTACTTC. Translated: CASSLVTDRQETQYF.

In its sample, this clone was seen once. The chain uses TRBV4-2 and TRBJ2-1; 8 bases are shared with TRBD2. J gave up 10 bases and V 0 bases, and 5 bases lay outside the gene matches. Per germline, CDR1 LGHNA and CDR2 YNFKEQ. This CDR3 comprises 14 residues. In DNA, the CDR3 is TGTGCCAGCAGCCAAGATACGGGGGGGAACGAGCAGTTCTTC. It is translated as CASSQDTGGNEQFF.

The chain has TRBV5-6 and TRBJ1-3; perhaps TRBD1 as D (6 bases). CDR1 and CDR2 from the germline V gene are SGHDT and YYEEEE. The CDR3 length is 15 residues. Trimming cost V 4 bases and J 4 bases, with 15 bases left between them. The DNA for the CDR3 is TGTGCCAGCAGCCCTACCGGGACACTGGGAAACACCATATATTTT. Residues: CASSPTGTLGNTIYF. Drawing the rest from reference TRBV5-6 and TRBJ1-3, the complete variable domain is DAGVTQSPTHLIKTRGQQVTLRCSPKSGHDTVSWYQQALGQGPQFIFQYYEEEERQRGNFPDRFSGHQFPNYSSELNVNALLLGDSALYLCASSPTGTLGNTIYFGEGSWLTVV.

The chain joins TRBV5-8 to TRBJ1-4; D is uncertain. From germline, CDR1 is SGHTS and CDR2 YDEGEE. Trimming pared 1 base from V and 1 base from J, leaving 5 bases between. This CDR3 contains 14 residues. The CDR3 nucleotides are TGTGCCAGCAGCTTGTTGGTAACTAATGAAAAACTGTTTTTT. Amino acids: CASSLLVTNEKLFF.

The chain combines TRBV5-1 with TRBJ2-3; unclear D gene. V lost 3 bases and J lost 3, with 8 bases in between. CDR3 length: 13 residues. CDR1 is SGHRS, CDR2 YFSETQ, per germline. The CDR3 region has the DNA TGCGCCAGCAGCTCACCAGGAACAGATACGCAGTATTTT. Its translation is CASSSPGTDTQYF.

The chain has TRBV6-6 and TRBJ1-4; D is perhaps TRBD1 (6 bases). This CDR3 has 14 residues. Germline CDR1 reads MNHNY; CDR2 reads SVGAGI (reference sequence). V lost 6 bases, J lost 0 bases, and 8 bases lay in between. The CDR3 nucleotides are TGTGCCAGCAGACAGGGCGCAACTAATGAAAAACTGTTTTTT. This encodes CASRQGATNEKLFF.

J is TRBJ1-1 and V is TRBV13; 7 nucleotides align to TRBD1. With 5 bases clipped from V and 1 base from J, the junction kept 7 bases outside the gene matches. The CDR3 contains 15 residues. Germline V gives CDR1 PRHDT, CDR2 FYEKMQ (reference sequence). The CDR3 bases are TGTGCCAGCAGCGTTAGACAGGGCCGGAACACTGAAGCTTTCTTT. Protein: CASSVRQGRNTEAFF.

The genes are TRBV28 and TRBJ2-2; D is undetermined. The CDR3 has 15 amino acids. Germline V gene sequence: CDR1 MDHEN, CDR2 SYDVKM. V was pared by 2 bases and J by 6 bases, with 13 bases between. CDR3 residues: CASSLVNWWSGELFF. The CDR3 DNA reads TGTGCCAGCAGTTTAGTGAACTGGTGGTCCGGGGAGCTGTTTTTT.

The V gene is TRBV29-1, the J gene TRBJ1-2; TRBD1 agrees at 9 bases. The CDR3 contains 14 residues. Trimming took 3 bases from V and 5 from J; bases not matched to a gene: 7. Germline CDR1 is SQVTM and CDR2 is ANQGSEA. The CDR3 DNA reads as TGCAGCGTTGACCCGGGACAGGGACGGTATGGCTACACCTTC. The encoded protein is CSVDPGQGRYGYTF.